This entry lists 7 T cell receptor beta chains sequenced from one sample in a study of PD-1 blockade in classical Hodgkin lymphoma. Assay: immunoSEQ multiplex PCR; the TCRdb copy retains only in-frame clones and omits some. The sample lists some 25,000 clones; roughly 68% were seen once. All patients relapsed after autologous stem cell transplantation, and brentuximab vedotin exposure varied. Specimen: peripheral blood mononuclear cells (PBMCs), collected before the second cycle of nivolumab. The source of these receptors is a human donor with classical Hodgkin lymphoma.

The chain is built from TRBV6-5 and TRBJ2-7, with 7 bases that match TRBD1. The CDR3 runs to 15 residues. Per the germline V gene, CDR1 is MNHEY and CDR2 is SVGAGI. V lost 1 base, J lost 5 bases, and 8 bases stayed unmatched. This chain's CDR3 is CASSYWDSPTHEQYF. The CDR3 region has the DNA TGTGCCAGCAGTTACTGGGACAGCCCAACACACGAGCAGTACTTC.

This clone was seen a handful of times. The gene calls are TRBV29-1 and TRBJ2-3; D unclear. V was trimmed by 7 bases and J by 10 bases, leaving 12 bases between them. Looked up from germline, CDR1 is SQVTM and CDR2 is ANQGSEA. There are 10 residues in the CDR3. In DNA form, the CDR3 reads TGCAGCGATTCTTCCTCATCGCAGTATTTT. This gives the protein CSDSSSSQYF.

CDR3 coding DNA: TGTGCCAGCAGCCAACCAGGAGCCTCCTACGAGCAGTACTTC. Translation: CASSQPGASYEQYF. The chain is built from TRBV6-5 and TRBJ2-7; D gene uncertain. The CDR3 runs 14 residues. Germline CDR1 MNHEY, CDR2 SVGAGI. V was shortened by 6 bases and J by 0 bases, with 12 bases between the two germline ends.

The chain recombines TRBV19 with TRBJ2-2; perhaps D is TRBD1 or TRBD2 (5 bases each). Germline V CDR1 and CDR2: LNHDA, SQIVND (reference sequence). Trimming removed 8 bases from V and 5 bases from J, with 18 bases in between. This CDR3 is built from 15 residues. The CDR3 loop is CASQLGTAPTGELFF. In DNA form, the CDR3 reads TGTGCCAGTCAATTAGGGACGGCCCCTACCGGGGAGCTGTTTTTT. The whole variable domain, remainder taken from reference TRBV19 and TRBJ2-2, is DGGITQSPKYLFRKEGQNVTLSCEQNLNHDAMYWYRQDPGQGLRLIYYSQIVNDFQKGDIAEGYSVSREKKESFPLTVTSAQKNPTAFYLCASQLGTAPTGELFFGEGSRLTVL.

This clone has a handful of counts. The chain has TRBV6-6 and TRBJ1-2; D is uncertain. Germline CDR1 reads MNHNY; CDR2 reads SVGAGI (reference sequence). V was pared by 2 bases and J by 4 bases, with 8 bases between. This CDR3 has 13 residues. The CDR3: CASSYLRLYGYTF. The CDR3, as DNA: TGTGCCAGCAGTTACCTGAGGCTCTATGGCTACACCTTC.

The rearrangement links TRBV5-8 to TRBJ1-4, with a weak D call TRBD1 (6 bases). Trimming stripped 5 bases from V and 7 bases from J, with 18 bases between. The CDR3 consists of 15 residues. Germline V gives CDR1 SGHTS, CDR2 YDEGEE. The chain's CDR3 is CASRPGLGGGEKLFF. CDR3 sequence (DNA): TGTGCCAGCAGACCAGGGCTCGGGGGCGGTGAAAAACTGTTTTTT.

This chain uses TRBV6-1 with TRBJ2-7; 10 bases fit TRBD1. The J segment lost 4 bases and the V segment lost 1 base, leaving 7 bases of the junction unmatched. The germline gives CDR1 MNHNS, CDR2 SASEGT. The CDR3 loop spans 16 amino acids. This chain's CDR3 is CASSEDEDRGKYEQYF. The DNA for the CDR3 is TGTGCCAGCAGTGAAGACGAGGACAGGGGGAAATACGAGCAGTACTTC.